Detailed here is one TCR beta chain. Its antigen is not identified. The data were taken from a study of OX40 agonist ivuxolimab in advanced cancers. Study-level background: Participants could have had prior anti-PD-1, anti-PD-L1 or anti-CTLA-4 therapy, and less than 45% had some. Three patients had partial responses: one hepatocellular carcinoma, two cutaneous melanoma.

Whole-study findings and limits: Expanded clones belonging to CD8+ T cells outnumbered, on average, those of CD4+.

The trim removed 6 bases at V and 4 bases at J, leaving 4 bases unmatched. The CDR3 loop spans 15 amino acids. Germline V gene sequence: CDR1 SGDLS, CDR2 YYNGEE. Method: immunoSEQ multiplex PCR; TCRdb's copy keeps in-frame clones and lacks some. The sample consists of about 100,000 clones, about 89% of them appearing once. The clonotype originates from an adult with an advanced solid tumor such as melanoma, head and neck, liver or kidney cancer. Material: CD4+ or CD8+ T cells sorted from blood, obtained in a trial of the OX40 agonist ivuxolimab. V and J are TRBV9 and TRBJ2-3; 14 bases fit TRBD2. This CDR3 is CASNRLAGGPDTQYF. DNA for the CDR3: TGTGCCAGCAACCGACTAGCGGGGGGGCCAGATACGCAGTATTTT.